One sample yielded the 28 T cell receptor beta chains listed below, sequenced in a study of OX40 agonist ivuxolimab in advanced cancers. The assay was immunoSEQ multiplex PCR, and TCRdb's table has in-frame clones only and misses some. This repertoire shows 34,000 or so clones, roughly 79% found once; its top ten account for 20% to 25%. The sample consisted of CD4+ or CD8+ T cells sorted from blood, taken in a trial of the OX40 agonist ivuxolimab. All receptors come from an adult with an advanced solid tumor such as melanoma, head and neck, liver or kidney cancer.

The chain has TRBV5-6 and TRBJ1-1, with D perhaps matching TRBD1 (6 bases). The CDR3 length is 14 residues. V gave up 4 bases and J gave up 6 bases, with 16 bases separating them. Germline CDR1 is SGHDT and CDR2 is YYEEEE. The CDR3 DNA follows: TGTGCCAGCAGCACCCGTGGGACAAAGTCTGAAGCTTTCTTT. This gives the protein CASSTRGTKSEAFF.

This sequence joins TRBV7-9 and TRBJ1-4, with unresolved D. This CDR3 comprises 15 residues. Trimming left V 8 bases short and J 0 bases short, with 13 bases between. Germline CDR1 and CDR2: SEHNR and FQNEAQ (reference sequence). The CDR3 spells CASGTRGATNEKLFF. CDR3 in DNA: TGTGCCAGCGGAACCCGGGGTGCAACTAATGAAAAACTGTTTTTT.

This chain links TRBV7-9 with TRBJ1-2, with D unclear. V was cut by 1 base and J by 6 bases, with 6 bases left in between. The CDR3 consists of 12 residues. Germline V gene lookup returns CDR1 SEHNR and CDR2 FQNEAQ (reference sequence). The CDR3 here is CASSLVRNGYTF. DNA of the CDR3: TGTGCCAGCAGCTTAGTGCGGAATGGCTACACCTTC.

This rearrangement joins TRBV28 to TRBJ2-7; TRBD1 matches 8 bases. Germline trimming cut 4 bases from V and 13 bases from J; bases unmatched to any gene: 6. Germline values: CDR1 MDHEN, CDR2 SYDVKM. The CDR3 sequence is 11 residues long. The DNA for the CDR3 is TGTGCCAGCAGTTCCACGACAGGGGTATACTTC. Translating gives CASSSTTGVYF.

The gene calls are TRBV6-1 and TRBJ1-5, with 7 bases lining up with TRBD1. V shed 5 bases, J shed 4 bases, and the junction held 5 bases outside the gene matches. The CDR3 loop spans 14 amino acids. The germline gives CDR1 MNHNS, CDR2 SASEGT. The CDR3 sequence: CASSNRQGNQPQHF. The CDR3 nucleotides read TGTGCCAGCAGTAATCGACAGGGAAATCAGCCCCAGCATTTT.

V gene TRBV9 combines with J gene TRBJ1-1; D is unclear. Between the trimmed V and J ends, which lost 0 bases and 1 base, there was a span of 7 bases. Germline CDR1 reads SGDLS; CDR2 reads YYNGEE. The CDR3 consists of 14 residues. CDR3 sequence: CASSVDTRNTEAFF. CDR3 nucleotides: TGTGCCAGCAGCGTAGATACCAGGAACACTGAAGCTTTCTTT.

V is TRBV6-5 and J is TRBJ2-1; 9 positions agree with TRBD1. CDR1 and CDR2 (germline): MNHEY, SVGAGI. Germline trimming cut 1 base from V and 6 bases from J; bases unmatched to any gene: 4. This CDR3 contains 15 residues. CDR3 sequence (DNA): TGTGCCAGCAGTTACTTTGGACAGGGGAGCAATGAGCAGTTCTTC. Translating it yields CASSYFGQGSNEQFF.

In this sample, this clone turned up a few times. The chain uses TRBV4-2 and TRBJ2-7; maybe TRBD2 (6 bases). Trimming cost V 4 bases and J 0 bases, with 19 bases left between them. CDR3 length equals 17 residues. CDR1 is LGHNA and CDR2 is YNFKEQ in the germline V gene. The CDR3: CASSRLRGTESSYEQYF. In nucleotides, the CDR3 is TGTGCCAGCAGCCGCCTCCGTGGGACTGAAAGCTCCTACGAGCAGTACTTC.

The gene calls are TRBV6-1 and TRBJ2-7; weak D call: TRBD2 (6 bases). V lost 1 base, J lost 9 bases, and 22 bases lay in between. This CDR3 comprises 16 residues. CDR1 and CDR2 from the germline V gene are MNHNS and SASEGT. CDR3 sequence reads: CASSEGGVGLPRAQYF. The CDR3 region has the DNA TGTGCCAGCAGTGAAGGAGGTGTGGGACTTCCCCGTGCGCAGTACTTC.

A single count supports this clone. The genes are TRBV27 and TRBJ2-7, with a tentative D call TRBD2 (7 bases). This CDR3 has 15 residues. The V and J ends lost 3 bases and 2 bases respectively, with 14 bases between them. CDR1 and CDR2 (germline): MNHEY, SMNVEV (reference sequence). The CDR3 region is CASSLFGGGTYEQYF. The CDR3 DNA sequence: TGTGCCAGCAGTTTGTTCGGCGGGGGCACCTACGAGCAGTACTTC.

A single count supports this clone. The genes are TRBV7-9 and TRBJ2-2, with D possibly matching TRBD1 (5 bases). Germline-derived CDR1 and CDR2 are SEHNR and FQNEAQ (reference sequence). This CDR3 is 14 amino acids long. V was pared by 4 bases and J by 5 bases, with 11 bases between. The CDR3 is CASSSLRQTGELFF. CDR3 DNA: TGTGCCAGCAGCTCACTCCGACAGACCGGGGAGCTGTTTTTT.

This clone was seen a handful of times. V usage is TRBV7-3 and J usage is TRBJ2-3; D may be TRBD2 (7 bases). With 6 bases removed from V and 2 bases from J, the gap between germline ends came to 15 bases. The CDR3 length is 15 residues. The germline V gene encodes CDR1 SGHTA and CDR2 FQGTGA. The CDR3 protein is CASSRGGQATDTQYF. The CDR3 DNA reads TGTGCCAGCAGTAGGGGGGGCCAGGCCACAGATACGCAGTATTTT.

The chain has TRBV20-1 and TRBJ1-2, with D unclear. Germline assignment: CDR1 DFQATT and CDR2 SNEGSKA (reference sequence). CDR3 size: 11 residues. Trimming removed 5 bases at V and 5 bases at J, with 9 bases between. CDR3 amino acids: CSARTSYGYTF. The CDR3 DNA is TGCAGTGCTCGAACCTCTTATGGCTACACCTTC.

This clone was seen just once. The chain recombines TRBV7-9 with TRBJ2-3; 8 bases fit TRBD2. Trimming took 2 bases from V and 6 from J; bases not matched to a gene: 10. The CDR3 is made up of 16 amino acids. CDR1 is SEHNR, CDR2 FQNEAQ, per germline (reference sequence). CDR3 coding DNA: TGTGCCAGCAGCTTATTGGGGACTAGTGGGTTGGATACGCAGTATTTT. This translates into CASSLLGTSGLDTQYF.

The rearrangement links TRBV6-5 to TRBJ1-6; D might be TRBD1 (6 bases). The CDR3 is made up of 15 amino acids. Germline lookup yields CDR1 MNHEY and CDR2 SVGAGI. V lost 6 bases, J lost 2 bases, and 11 bases lay in between. CDR3 nucleotide sequence: TGTGCCAGCAGGCTAGGGGACACCTATAATTCACCCCTCCACTTT. Translating it yields CASRLGDTYNSPLHF.

The gene calls are TRBV5-4 and TRBJ1-5; the match to TRBD1 covers 10 bases. The V and J ends lost 4 bases and 4 bases, in that order; junction bases with no gene match: 2. Germline CDR1 SGHNT, CDR2 YYREEE (reference sequence). The CDR3 length is 14 residues. The chain's CDR3 is CASSLDRGNQPQHF. In DNA, the CDR3 is TGTGCCAGCAGCCTGGACAGGGGGAATCAGCCCCAGCATTTT.

In its sample, this clone was seen a few times. V and J are TRBV7-2 and TRBJ1-5; 8 nucleotides align to TRBD1. After removal of 5 bases from V and 2 bases from J, the junction contained 8 bases not matched to a gene. The CDR3 is made up of 16 amino acids. CDR1 and CDR2 (germline): SGHTA, FQGNSA. DNA for the CDR3: TGTGCCAGCAGCCCGAGCAGGGGGCAAGGCAATCAGCCCCAGCATTTT. It codes for CASSPSRGQGNQPQHF.

This chain connects TRBV5-1 to TRBJ2-3, with D possibly matching TRBD2 (6 bases). Trimming removed 1 base at V and 4 bases at J, with 13 bases between. Germline V gives CDR1 SGHRS, CDR2 YFSETQ. The CDR3 sequence is 15 residues long. CDR3 protein: CASSLLPSAADTQYF. The CDR3 DNA reads as TGCGCCAGCAGCTTGTTGCCTAGCGCGGCAGATACGCAGTATTTT. Full variable domain (outside the CDR3, taken from reference TRBV5-1 and TRBJ2-3): KAGVTQTPRYLIKTRGQQVTLSCSPISGHRSVSWYQQTPGQGLQFLFEYFSETQRNKGNFPGRFSGRQFSNSRSEMNVSTLELGDSALYLCASSLLPSAADTQYFGPGTRLTVL.

The chain uses TRBV9 and TRBJ2-3; 9 nucleotides line up with TRBD2. Germline CDR1 and CDR2: SGDLS and YYNGEE. This CDR3 contains 18 residues. J lost 4 bases, V lost 4 bases, and 16 bases had no gene match. CDR3 DNA: TGTGCCAGCAGCTATCGGCTGGGCGGGGGGGTTGTTCCAGATACGCAGTATTTT. This translates into CASSYRLGGGVVPDTQYF. The full variable domain, with the rest looked up from reference TRBV9 and TRBJ2-3, is DSGVTQTPKHLITATGQRVTLRCSPRSGDLSVYWYQQSLDQGLQFLIQYYNGEERAKGNILERFSAQQFPDLHSELNLSSLELGDSALYFCASSYRLGGGVVPDTQYFGPGTRLTVL.

The chain is built from TRBV9 and TRBJ2-3, with D perhaps TRBD2 (5 bases). CDR3 length: 16 residues. V gave up 4 bases and J gave up 8 bases, with 23 bases separating them. The germline V gene has CDR1 SGDLS and CDR2 YYNGEE. CDR3 sequence reads: CASSPRRTETLRTQYF. The DNA for the CDR3 is TGTGCCAGCAGCCCTCGGCGGACTGAGACTCTACGTACGCAGTATTTT.

V gene TRBV7-2 combines with J gene TRBJ2-5; D uncertain. Trimming took 5 bases from V and 5 from J, leaving 12 bases between them. This CDR3 region has 13 residues. Germline CDR1 reads SGHTA; CDR2 reads FQGNSA. The CDR3 bases are TGTGCCAGCAGCCCGCGGAACGGGGAGACCCAGTACTTC. Its translation: CASSPRNGETQYF.

The chain uses TRBV6-6 and TRBJ2-1, with D perhaps matching TRBD2 (5 bases). CDR3 length: 14 amino acids. CDR1 and CDR2 from the germline V gene are MNHNY and SVGAGI (reference sequence). Trimming took off 5 bases at V and 0 bases at J, with 8 bases between the two ends. DNA for the CDR3: TGTGCCAGCAGTGTAGCGTCCTCCTACAATGAGCAGTTCTTC. Translating gives CASSVASSYNEQFF.

The chain links TRBV4-3 to TRBJ2-2, with 7 bases identical to TRBD1. The germline V gene has CDR1 LGHNA and CDR2 YSLEER. V dropped 3 bases and J dropped 8; count of bases not matched to a gene: 6. This CDR3 is built from 14 residues. The CDR3 loop reads CASSQTGWGGELFF. In nucleotides, the CDR3 is TGCGCCAGCAGCCAGACAGGGTGGGGGGGGGAGCTGTTTTTT.

The rearrangement links TRBV29-1 to TRBJ1-4, with D uncertain. Germline V gene sequence: CDR1 SQVTM, CDR2 ANQGSEA. The CDR3 has 13 residues. V was trimmed by 3 bases and J by 3 bases, leaving 8 bases between them. The CDR3 region is CSVEDLANEKLFF. Here the CDR3 DNA reads TGCAGCGTTGAGGACCTGGCTAATGAAAAACTGTTTTTT.

The chain combines TRBV14 with TRBJ2-1; TRBD2 matches 9 bases. The CDR3 loop spans 16 amino acids. Per germline, CDR1 SGHDN and CDR2 FVKESK. The V gene end was trimmed by 1 base and the J gene end by 8 bases; junction bases not matched to a gene: 9. The CDR3 reads CASSQAVPGLAHEQFF. As DNA, the CDR3 is TGTGCCAGCAGCCAAGCGGTTCCGGGACTAGCTCATGAGCAGTTCTTC.

The rearrangement links TRBV5-1 to TRBJ2-5; 8 nucleotides line up with TRBD2. CDR3 size: 15 residues. Per the germline V gene, CDR1 is SGHRS and CDR2 is YFSETQ. V was clipped by 4 bases and J by 3 bases; unmatched bases: 8. The CDR3 nucleotides are TGCGCCAGCAGCCGGGAGGGAGGTGGAGAAGAGACCCAGTACTTC. Amino acid sequence: CASSREGGGEETQYF.

The J gene is TRBJ2-3, the V gene TRBV7-3; D tentatively reads TRBD1 or TRBD2 (5 bases each). Trimming took 5 bases from V and 7 from J, leaving 16 bases between them. The CDR3 length is 14 residues. In germline, CDR1 is SGHTA, CDR2 FQGTGA. The CDR3: CASSPRDQSNTQYF. DNA for the CDR3: TGTGCCAGCAGCCCTAGGGACCAATCAAATACGCAGTATTTT.

The V and J genes are TRBV6-5 and TRBJ1-1, with TRBD1 matching 7 bases. The V gene's germline CDR1 is MNHEY and CDR2 SVGAGI. V lost 5 bases, J lost 4 bases, and 4 bases stayed unmatched. The CDR3 consists of 13 residues. The CDR3 sequence: CASSENRGTEAFF. The CDR3 bases are TGTGCCAGCAGTGAGAACAGGGGCACTGAAGCTTTCTTT.